The 9 T cell receptor beta chains in this list originate from one sample, sequenced in a study of Ad26.COV2.S vaccination and SARS-CoV-2 variants. TCRdb's copy holds only in-frame clones and misses some; the assay was immunoSEQ multiplex PCR. This table holds over 110,000 clones, 80% to 90% found once. Specimen: peripheral blood, collected after recovery from COVID-19. All receptors come from a human donor who had recovered from COVID-19.

The chain employs TRBV28 and TRBJ1-1; maybe TRBD1 (6 bases). The germline V gene encodes CDR1 MDHEN and CDR2 SYDVKM. V lost 4 bases and J lost 1, with 10 bases in between. The CDR3 sequence is 14 residues long. The CDR3 is CASSSSRGNTEAFF. In DNA, the CDR3 is TGTGCCAGCAGTTCATCCAGGGGGAACACTGAAGCTTTCTTT.

This clone was recorded only once. The V call is TRBV14, the J call TRBJ1-1; the D is unclear. Trimming pared 0 bases from V and 1 base from J, leaving 6 bases between. This CDR3 has 14 amino acids. Per germline, CDR1 SGHDN and CDR2 FVKESK. The CDR3 loop reads CASSQDLENTEAFF. The DNA for the CDR3 is TGTGCCAGCAGCCAAGATTTGGAGAACACTGAAGCTTTCTTT. The full variable domain, in which reference TRBV14 and TRBJ1-1 provide the parts outside the CDR3, is EAGVTQFPSHSVIEKGQTVTLRCDPISGHDNLYWYRRVMGKEIKFLLHFVKESKQDESGMPNNRFLAERTGGTYSTLKVQPAELEDSGVYFCASSQDLENTEAFFGQGTRLTVV.

The CDR3 here is CASSTSGGRVNEQFF. The CDR3, as DNA: TGTGCCAGCAGCACTAGCGGGGGGCGGGTCAATGAGCAGTTCTTC. The chain uses TRBV3-1 (or the pseudogene TRBV3-2) and TRBJ2-1; 12 bases agree with TRBD2. Germline CDR1 LGHDT, CDR2 YNNKEL (reference sequence). The V and J ends lost 5 bases and 6 bases, in that order; junction bases with no gene match: 5. The CDR3 contains 15 residues.

This chain connects TRBV7-8 to TRBJ2-2; D unclear. The ends were cut back, 2 bases at V and 0 bases at J, with 7 bases in the middle. Germline CDR1 SGHVS, CDR2 FQNEAQ. The length of the CDR3 is 15 residues. CDR3 sequence (DNA): TGTGCCAGCAGCTTACAGAGAGCGAACACCGGGGAGCTGTTTTTT. Encoded protein: CASSLQRANTGELFF.

This chain joins TRBV7-2 and TRBJ2-1, with 9 bases aligning to TRBD2. The CDR3 length is 16 residues. The V and J ends lost 5 bases and 9 bases, in that order; junction bases with no gene match: 14. Looked up from germline, CDR1 is SGHTA and CDR2 is FQGNSA. In DNA form, the CDR3 reads TGTGCCAGCAGCCCCGATAGCGGGGGCCCCAAGGGTGAGCAGTTCTTC. Protein product: CASSPDSGGPKGEQFF.

The gene calls are TRBV5-1 and TRBJ2-7; possible D gene TRBD2, 5 bases. CDR1 is SGHRS, CDR2 YFSETQ, per germline. Trimming shortened V by 4 bases and J by 6 bases, and 14 bases separated the two germline ends. The length of the CDR3 is 13 residues. CDR3 protein: CASSTPGSSEQYF. The CDR3 nucleotides read TGCGCCAGCAGCACTCCGGGGTCCAGCGAGCAGTACTTC. Full variable domain (rest looked up from reference TRBV5-1 and TRBJ2-7): KAGVTQTPRYLIKTRGQQVTLSCSPISGHRSVSWYQQTPGQGLQFLFEYFSETQRNKGNFPGRFSGRQFSNSRSEMNVSTLELGDSALYLCASSTPGSSEQYFGPGTRLTVT.

This clone was seen a single time. V and J are TRBV10-2 and TRBJ1-2; TRBD1 matches 8 bases. This CDR3 has 11 amino acids. Germline V gene sequence: CDR1 WSHSY, CDR2 SAAADI. V lost 9 bases, J lost 6 bases, and 3 bases stayed unmatched. CDR3: CASRTGNGYTF. The CDR3, as DNA: TGCGCCAGTAGGACAGGGAATGGCTACACCTTC.

V gene TRBV6-5 combines with J gene TRBJ1-2, with D possibly matching TRBD1 (5 bases). V shed 7 bases and J shed 8 bases, with 14 bases lying between them. CDR3 size: 12 residues. Germline CDR1 and CDR2: MNHEY and SVGAGI. The CDR3 region is CASTDQGYGYTF. CDR3 DNA sequence: TGTGCCAGCACCGATCAGGGCTACGGCTACACCTTC.

The chain links TRBV10-3 to TRBJ1-2, with a possible D match to TRBD1 (5 bases). V gave up 11 bases and J gave up 1 base, with 11 bases separating them. Germline assignment: CDR1 ENHRY and CDR2 SYGVKD. The CDR3 has 12 amino acids. CDR3 sequence reads: CASRRGNYGYTF. The CDR3 nucleotides read TGTGCCTCAAGGAGGGGTAACTATGGCTACACCTTC.